This TCR beta chain was observed in a study of T cell repertoires in cytomegalovirus infection. About the research overall: In public TCR beta signatures, there were indications of both CMV infection and matching HLA type.

MiXCR was run by TCRdb on the reads, yielding one entry per CDR3 protein. This sample has about 460,000 distinct CDR3 sequences, with about 11% found just once. As to this clonotype: One base away lies a much larger clone, so this may be a sequencing read error.

CDR3 length: 14 residues. The ends were cut back, 3 bases at V and 3 bases at J, with 11 bases in the middle. Germline lookup yields CDR1 SGHVS and CDR2 FNYEAQ. The rearrangement uses TRBV7-6 and TRBJ1-2; possibly TRBD1 for D (5 bases). This sequence was found in a human donor in good health (CMV status not recorded). Some clones in this sample may be carry-over from other donors' samples. The sequencing sample was made of PBMCs. The CDR3: CASSFRDSHYGYTF. CDR3 coding DNA: TGTGCCAGCAGCTTCCGGGACTCCCACTATGGCTACACCTTC.